The source of this TCR beta chain is a study of vaccination effects on CD4 cells after COVID-19. Overall study results and limits: Within healthy vaccinees, only 1 of 255 vaccine-induced clones displayed cross-reactivity with common cold coronaviruses. Long after vaccination, the clones induced by infection and by vaccine shrank markedly in size. The study had few convalescent patients and no early post-infection timepoints.

In the ViraFEST assay, antigen-specific CD4+ clonotypes were identified by expansion after peptide-pool stimulation. A 10-day culture period preceded the isolation of CD4+ T cells. Negative nucleocapsid antibody tests before and after vaccination confirmed no previous SARS-CoV-2 infection. Days 3 and 7 were when half the medium was replaced with IL-2 medium. Sequencing used immunoSEQ multiplex PCR; TCRdb keeps in-frame clones, though not all of them. This sample has tens of thousands of clones; over 65% occur once, and the top ten carry under 4.5%. As regards this clone: What it binds is unknown. The same CDR3 arises from other DNA sequences in this sample as well.

The sequenced sample was CD4+ T cells from PBMCs cultured with HCoV-OC43 spike peptides, obtained before COVID-19 vaccination. Subset denoted: HCoV-OC43 spike overlapping peptide pool stimulation. This TCR was sampled from a human donor who received a COVID-19 vaccine.

The CDR3 is CASSPGQGSMDTQYF. The CDR3 region has the DNA TGTGCCAGCTCTCCGGGACAGGGGAGTATGGATACGCAGTATTTT. The chain carries TRBV18 and TRBJ2-3; 10 nucleotides match TRBD1. The V gene's germline CDR1 is KGHSH and CDR2 LQKENI. V dropped 6 bases and J dropped 6; count of bases not matched to a gene: 9. This CDR3 is 15 amino acids long. Combining the CDR3 with reference TRBV18 and TRBJ2-3 gives the whole variable domain NAGVMQNPRHLVRRRGQEARLRCSPMKGHSHVYWYRQLPEEGLKFMVYLQKENIIDESGMPKERFSAEFPKEGPSILRIQQVVRGDSAAYFCASSPGQGSMDTQYFGPGTRLTVL.